This TCR beta chain appears in the sequencing data of a study of blood T cell repertoires in COVID-19. Study as a whole: COVID-19 samples from acute and convalescent phases originated in the United States, Italy and Spain. Nucleic acid was either cDNA or gDNA, and it came from T cells, B-cell-depleted T cells, or PBMCs.

Per the authors' pipeline: By means of reference gene primer amplification, nucleated cell counts were estimated. Profiled with immunoSEQ multiplex PCR; TCRdb holds only in-frame clones, not every one. That table is the source of V, J and clone size, and D and trimming were worked out from the DNA. Here the sample spans 99,000 or so clones, 81% being singletons. This CDR3 is 14 amino acids long. Trimming removed 2 bases from V and 5 bases from J, with 12 bases in between. In germline, CDR1 is SGHDN, CDR2 FVKESK. The TCR was taken from a man older than 75 with acute or convalescent COVID-19. The sequenced sample consisted of peripheral blood. The rearrangement links TRBV14 to TRBJ1-2, with D hard to call. The chain's CDR3 is CASSQFGGKYGYTF. The CDR3 nucleotides are TGTGCCAGCAGCCAATTCGGAGGGAAGTATGGCTACACCTTC.